The entry below gives a single T cell receptor beta chain sequence along with its context. The CDR3 totals 15 residues. V was shortened by 5 bases and J by 3 bases, with 14 bases between the two germline ends. The germline gives CDR1 SGHTA, CDR2 FQGTGA. Assay: immunoSEQ multiplex PCR; the TCRdb copy retains only in-frame clones and omits some. The data show about 140,000 clones, roughly 90% seen once. The source of the sample is a study of blood T cell repertoires in COVID-19. Sequencing used peripheral blood. V gene TRBV7-3 combines with J gene TRBJ1-5; perhaps TRBD1 as D (6 bases). The TCR sequence derives from a man between 65 and 79 years old with acute or convalescent COVID-19. Here the CDR3 DNA reads TGTGCCAGCAGCCCAACGGGACATGACAATCAGCCCCAGCATTTT. Its translation is CASSPTGHDNQPQHF.